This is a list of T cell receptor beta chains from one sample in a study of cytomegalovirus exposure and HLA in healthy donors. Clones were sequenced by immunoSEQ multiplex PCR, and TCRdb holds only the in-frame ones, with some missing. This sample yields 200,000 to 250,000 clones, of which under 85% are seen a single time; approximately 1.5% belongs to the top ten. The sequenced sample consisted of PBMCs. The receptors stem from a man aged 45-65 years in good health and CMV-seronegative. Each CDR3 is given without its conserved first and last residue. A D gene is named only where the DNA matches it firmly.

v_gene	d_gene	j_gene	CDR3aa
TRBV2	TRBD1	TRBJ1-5	ASSEQGQGIGVTV
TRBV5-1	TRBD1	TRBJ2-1	ASSLEWTGANEQF
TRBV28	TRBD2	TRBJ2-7	ASGPLAGGSYEQY
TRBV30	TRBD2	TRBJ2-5	AWSRGGSAETQY
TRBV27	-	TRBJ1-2	ASSAFGYGYT
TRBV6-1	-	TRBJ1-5	ASSEVRGQPQH
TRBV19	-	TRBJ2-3	ASSDGSTDTQY
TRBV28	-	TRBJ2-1	ASRWGGLNEQF
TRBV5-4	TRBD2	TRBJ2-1	ASSLSGGSSYNEQF
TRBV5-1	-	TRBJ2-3	ASSLNGGLLTDTQY
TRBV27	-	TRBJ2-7	ASSLSGGASYEQY
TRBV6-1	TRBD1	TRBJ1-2	ASSVGQGFGYT
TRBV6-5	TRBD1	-	ASSWTGVSYEQY
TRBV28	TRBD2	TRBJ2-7	ASSLRTSGRIEQY
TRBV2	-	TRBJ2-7	ASRGGRGGSYEQY
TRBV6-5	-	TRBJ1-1	ASSLQVYTEAF
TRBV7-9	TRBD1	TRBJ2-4	ASSPPGQDWNIQY
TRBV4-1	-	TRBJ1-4	ASSQQGTPDEKLF
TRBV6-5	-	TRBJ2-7	ASWVGRTSYEQY
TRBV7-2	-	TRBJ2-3	ASIQAENTDTQY
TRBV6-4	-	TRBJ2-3	ASSDPRPSTDTQY
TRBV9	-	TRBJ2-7	ASSVPRGRLVVEQY
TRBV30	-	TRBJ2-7	AWSPGHSYEQY
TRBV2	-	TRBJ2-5	ASSGGSQETQY
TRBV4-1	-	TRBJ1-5	ASSLRVDQPQH
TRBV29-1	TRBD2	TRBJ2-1	SVVPGLPSYNEQF
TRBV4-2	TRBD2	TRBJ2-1	ASSHQGTTERNEQF
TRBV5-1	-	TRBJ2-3	ASSQDGGSTDTQY
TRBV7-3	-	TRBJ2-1	ASSPGLSSYNEQF
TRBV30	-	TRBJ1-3	AWSGARAFSGNTIY
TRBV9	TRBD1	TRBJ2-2	ASSVAGWGDRTNTGELF
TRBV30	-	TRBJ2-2	AWSVDSTGELF
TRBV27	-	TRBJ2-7	ATGNGRGEQY
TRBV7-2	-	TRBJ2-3	ASSLSRKADTQY
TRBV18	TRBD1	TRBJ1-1	ASSSTGVDTEAF
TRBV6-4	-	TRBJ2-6	ASSDSDWSSGANVLT
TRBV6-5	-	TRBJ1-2	ASSLGGGGGYT
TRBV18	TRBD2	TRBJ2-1	ASSLAGSGEQF
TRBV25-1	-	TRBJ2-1	ASSDPRSPREQF
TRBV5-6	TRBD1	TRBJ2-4	ASSLDRGRGKNIQY
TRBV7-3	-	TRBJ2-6	ASSPWQGIGSGANVLT
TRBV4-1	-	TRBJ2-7	ASSQDGGFSYEQY